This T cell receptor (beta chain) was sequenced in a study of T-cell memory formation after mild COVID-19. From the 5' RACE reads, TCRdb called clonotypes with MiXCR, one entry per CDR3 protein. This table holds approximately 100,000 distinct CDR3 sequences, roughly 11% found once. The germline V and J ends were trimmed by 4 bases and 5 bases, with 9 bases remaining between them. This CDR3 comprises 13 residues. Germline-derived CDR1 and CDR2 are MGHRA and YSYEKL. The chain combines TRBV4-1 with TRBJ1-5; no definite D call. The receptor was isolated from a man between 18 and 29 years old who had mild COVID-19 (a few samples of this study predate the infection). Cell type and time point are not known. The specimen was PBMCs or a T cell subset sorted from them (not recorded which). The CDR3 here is CASSLELHQPQHF. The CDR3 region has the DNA TGCGCCAGCAGCCTTGAGCTTCATCAGCCCCAGCATTTT.